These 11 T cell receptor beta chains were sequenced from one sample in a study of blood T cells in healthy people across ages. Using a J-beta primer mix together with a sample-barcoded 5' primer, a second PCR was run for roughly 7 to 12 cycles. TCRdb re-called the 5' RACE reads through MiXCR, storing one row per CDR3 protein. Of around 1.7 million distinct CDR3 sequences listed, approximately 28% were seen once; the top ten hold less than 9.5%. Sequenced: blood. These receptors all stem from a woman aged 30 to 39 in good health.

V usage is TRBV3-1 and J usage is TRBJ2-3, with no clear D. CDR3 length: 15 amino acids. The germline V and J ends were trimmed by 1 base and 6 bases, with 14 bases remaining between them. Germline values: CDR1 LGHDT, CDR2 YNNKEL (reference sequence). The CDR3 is CASSQGSYSSDTQYF. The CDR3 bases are TGTGCCAGCAGCCAAGGGTCCTACAGTTCCGATACGCAGTATTTT.

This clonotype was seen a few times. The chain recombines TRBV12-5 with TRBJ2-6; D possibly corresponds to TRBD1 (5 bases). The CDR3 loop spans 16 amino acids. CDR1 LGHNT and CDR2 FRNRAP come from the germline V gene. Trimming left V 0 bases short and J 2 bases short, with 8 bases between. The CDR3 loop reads CASGLVLRAGANVLTF. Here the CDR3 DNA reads TGTGCTAGTGGTTTGGTTCTCAGGGCTGGGGCCAACGTCCTGACTTTC.

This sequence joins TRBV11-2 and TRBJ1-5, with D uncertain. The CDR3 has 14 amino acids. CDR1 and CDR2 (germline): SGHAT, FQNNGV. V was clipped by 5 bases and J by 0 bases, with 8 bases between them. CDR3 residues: CASSPNPSNQPQHF. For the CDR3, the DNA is TGTGCCAGCAGCCCCAACCCTAGCAATCAGCCCCAGCATTTT.

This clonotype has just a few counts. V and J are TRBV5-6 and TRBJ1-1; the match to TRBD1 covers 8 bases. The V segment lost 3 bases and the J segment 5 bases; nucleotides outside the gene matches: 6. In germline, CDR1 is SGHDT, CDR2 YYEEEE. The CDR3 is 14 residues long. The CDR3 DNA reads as TGTGCCAGCAGCTCTACCTACAGGGGGACTGAAGCTTTCTTT. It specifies CASSSTYRGTEAFF.

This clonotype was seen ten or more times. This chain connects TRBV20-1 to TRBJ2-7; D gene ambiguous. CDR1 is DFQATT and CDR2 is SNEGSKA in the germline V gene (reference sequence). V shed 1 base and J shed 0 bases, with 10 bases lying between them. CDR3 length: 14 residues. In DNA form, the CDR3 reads TGCAGTGCTAGAGCACTTTACGGCTCCTACGAGCAGTACTTC. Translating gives CSARALYGSYEQYF.

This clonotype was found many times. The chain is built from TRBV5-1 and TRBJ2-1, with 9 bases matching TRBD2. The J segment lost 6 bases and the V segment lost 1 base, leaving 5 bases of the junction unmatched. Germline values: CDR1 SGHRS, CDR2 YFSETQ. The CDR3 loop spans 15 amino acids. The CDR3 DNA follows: TGCGCCAGCAGCTTGTCGACTAGCGGTGGCAATGAGCAGTTCTTC. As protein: CASSLSTSGGNEQFF.

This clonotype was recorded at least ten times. The CDR3 sequence is CASSPMGTQVRYTF. The CDR3 DNA reads TGTGCCAGCAGCCCCATGGGTACACAGGTTCGCTACACCTTC. The J gene is TRBJ1-2, the V gene TRBV5-4, with D maybe TRBD1 (5 bases). This CDR3 contains 14 residues. CDR1 and CDR2 (germline): SGHNT, YYREEE (reference sequence). V dropped 4 bases and J dropped 9 bases, with 19 bases sitting between them.

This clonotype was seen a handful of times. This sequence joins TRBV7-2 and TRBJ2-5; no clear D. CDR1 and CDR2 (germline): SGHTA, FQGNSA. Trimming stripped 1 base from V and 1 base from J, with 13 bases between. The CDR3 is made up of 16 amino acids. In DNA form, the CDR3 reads TGTGCCAGCAGCTTAGGTAGTAGAGGTACCCAAGAGACCCAGTACTTC. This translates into CASSLGSRGTQETQYF.

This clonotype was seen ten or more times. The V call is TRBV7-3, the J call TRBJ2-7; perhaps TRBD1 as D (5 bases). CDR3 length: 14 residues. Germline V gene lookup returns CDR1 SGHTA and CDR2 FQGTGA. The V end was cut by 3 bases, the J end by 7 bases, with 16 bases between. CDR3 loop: CASSFHSGQGEQYF. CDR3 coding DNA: TGTGCCAGCAGCTTCCACTCGGGCCAGGGAGAGCAGTACTTC.

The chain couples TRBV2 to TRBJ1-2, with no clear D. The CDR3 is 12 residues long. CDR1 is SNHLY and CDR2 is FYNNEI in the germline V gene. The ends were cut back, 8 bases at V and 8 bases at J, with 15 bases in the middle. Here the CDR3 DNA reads TGTGCCAGCTCCGCATCCAGGCGAGGCTACACCTTC. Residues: CASSASRRGYTF.

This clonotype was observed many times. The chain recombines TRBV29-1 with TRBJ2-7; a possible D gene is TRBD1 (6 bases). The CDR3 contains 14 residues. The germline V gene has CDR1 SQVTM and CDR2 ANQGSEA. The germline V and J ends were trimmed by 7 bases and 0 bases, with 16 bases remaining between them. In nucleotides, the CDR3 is TGCAGCGCACATCTGGGGGACAACTCCTACGAGCAGTACTTC. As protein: CSAHLGDNSYEQYF.